This T cell receptor (beta chain) was captured by sequencing in a study of OX40 agonist ivuxolimab in advanced cancers. Study-wide background: The patients' treatment was ivuxolimab, an agonistic anti-OX40 (CD134) antibody. Enrollees could have had prior anti-PD-1, anti-PD-L1 or anti-CTLA-4 therapy, which more than 30% had received.

The study's findings and limits: CD4+ and CD8+ blood T cells expanded clonally by week 6 at 0.1 to 3.0 mg/kg. Certain nonresponders likewise exhibited a low normalized T-cell clonal expansion.

Profiling relied on immunoSEQ multiplex PCR, and the TCRdb table lists in-frame clones only, not all of them. The sample contains 55,000 to 70,000 clones, around 90% of which appear only once. Germline V lookup: CDR1 LNHNV, CDR2 YYDKDF (reference sequence). V dropped 4 bases and J dropped 4 bases, with 9 bases sitting between them. The length of the CDR3 is 13 residues. Regarding this clone: Its target is not known.

The sequencing here drew on CD4+ or CD8+ T cells sorted from blood, taken in a trial of the OX40 agonist ivuxolimab. The gene calls are TRBV15 and TRBJ2-3; maybe TRBD1 (6 bases). The clonotype was recovered from an adult with an advanced solid tumor such as melanoma, head and neck, liver or kidney cancer. CDR3 protein: CATSTQGADTQYF. The CDR3, as DNA: TGTGCCACCAGCACACAGGGCGCAGATACGCAGTATTTT. Variable domain in full (rest from reference TRBV15 and TRBJ2-3): DAMVIQNPRYQVTQFGKPVTLSCSQTLNHNVMYWYQQKSSQAPKLLFHYYDKDFNNEADTPDNFQSRRPNTSFCFLDIRSPGLGDTAMYLCATSTQGADTQYFGPGTRLTVL.